This section outlines one T cell receptor (beta chain) sequence together with its context. Antigen: not known. At the DNA level, this CDR3 is encoded by other sequences in the same sample as well. This sample is drawn from a study of shared clonotypes between healthy human individuals. General study results and limits: Four donors had 5% to 6% of their naive CD4 clonotypes in common.

Naive CD8 cells lacked CD45RO, underwent positive selection for CCR7 and left out terminally differentiated effector memory CD45RA+ cells. Sequencing was performed with immunoSEQ multiplex PCR; in TCRdb, only in-frame clones are kept and a portion is missing. In the table there are around 1.9 million clones, under 95% of which are singletons. The sequence was collected from a young man in good health. Some clones in this sample may be carry-over from other donors' samples. The sequenced material came from naive CD8+ T cells from PBMCs.

CDR3 residues: CASSPYRESNQPQHF. In DNA form, the CDR3 reads TGTGCCAGCAGTCCATACAGGGAAAGCAATCAGCCCCAGCATTTT. The rearrangement joins TRBV28 to TRBJ1-5; perhaps TRBD1 as D (6 bases). V gave up 5 bases and J gave up 1 base, with 12 bases separating them. The V gene's germline CDR1 is MDHEN and CDR2 SYDVKM. The CDR3 runs 15 residues.